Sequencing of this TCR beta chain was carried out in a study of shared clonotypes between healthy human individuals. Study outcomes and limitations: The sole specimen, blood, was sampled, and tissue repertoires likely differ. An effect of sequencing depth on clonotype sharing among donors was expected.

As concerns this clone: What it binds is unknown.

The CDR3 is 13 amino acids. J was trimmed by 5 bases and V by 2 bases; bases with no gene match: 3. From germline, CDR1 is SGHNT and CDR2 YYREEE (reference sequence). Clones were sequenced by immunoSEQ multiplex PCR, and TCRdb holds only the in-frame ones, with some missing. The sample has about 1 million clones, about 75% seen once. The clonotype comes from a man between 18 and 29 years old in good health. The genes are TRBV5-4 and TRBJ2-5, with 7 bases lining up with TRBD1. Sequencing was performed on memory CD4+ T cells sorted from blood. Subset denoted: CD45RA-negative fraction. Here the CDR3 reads CASSFDRVETQYF. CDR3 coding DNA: TGTGCCAGCAGCTTCGACAGGGTGGAGACCCAGTACTTC.